Below, one T cell receptor beta chain is given with its context. In this sample, this clone turned up once. Its cognate antigen has yet to be identified. Per-nucleotide qualities are absent, and no much larger clonotype sits a single base away. Collaborating institutions collected whole blood in K2EDTA tubes following their own protocols. For TCRbeta analysis, collaborator samples were shipped as frozen whole blood, as isolated PBMCs, or as DNA extracted from either sample type. Via the germline V gene (reference sequence), CDR1 is MNHEY and CDR2 SMNVEV. Trimming leaves V shorter by 3 bases and J shorter by 1 base, with the junction holding 5 bases beyond the gene matches. The CDR3 holds 16 amino acids from the cysteine to the phenylalanine. Left in the record is the CDR3 DNA by itself, 48 bases read in frame from the first base. This sample is part of a study of blood T cell repertoires in COVID-19 (dated by TCRdb to 2019 to 2021). General notes on the study: The collaborator samples originated in the United States, Italy and Spain and spanned the acute and convalescent phases of COVID-19. The material from the prospective study consisted of cDNA or gDNA derived from T cells, B-cell-depleted T cells, or PBMCs. The repertoires were released in a freely available public database intended as a resource for research on the immune response to SARS-CoV-2. Where available, HLA class I and class II types were taken from metadata supplied by the sample provider and were not determined by assay-based typing. Sample metadata almost always included a de-identified subject ID, COVID-19 status, age in years and sex. Deeply sampled blood TCRbeta repertoires from subjects exposed to, actively infected with, or recovered from COVID-19 were included in the dataset. The samples were drawn from two sources: the first 160 participants of the ongoing ImmuneRACE study, and 950 to 1,500 subjects contributed by 6 global collaborators.

What the work shows at the level of the full study, not this receptor alone: The amount of clinical and demographic metadata varied by source and participant and was provided uncurated.

TCRbeta CDR3 regions were amplified from genomic DNA using the immunoSEQ Assay, a bias-controlled multiplex PCR. Per the authors' processing: The number of nucleated cells in each sample was estimated from the amplification of reference gene primers within the assay. To quantify the absolute abundance of each unique TCRbeta CDR3 rearrangement, sequence reads were collapsed and filtered. For each sample, productive Simpson clonality was calculated as the square root of Simpson's diversity index over productive rearrangements. Here the immuneACCESS table is served through TCRdb, limited to in-frame sequences with V and J called. Missing clones are a known gap in these copies; in checked studies unresolved V genes cover under half, and the rest lacks a known reason. That table is the source of V, J and clone size, and D and trimming were worked out from the DNA. Recorded for this sample are 200,000 to 250,000 clones; more than 70% of them occurred a single time. Of the sample, around 12% is held by the ten largest clones.

Sequencing was done on a sample of peripheral blood. The source of this sequence is a man older than 75 with acute or convalescent COVID-19. Rearrangement joined TRBV27 to TRBJ2-2; 7 bases in between match TRBD2. The CDR3 protein is CASSFRGGWNTGELFF. The DNA reads as follows: TGTGCCAGCAGTTTCCGGGGAGGGTGGAACACCGGGGAGCTGTTTTTT.